These T cell receptor beta chains were read from a single sample in a study of cytomegalovirus exposure and HLA in healthy donors. Clones were read by immunoSEQ multiplex PCR, and TCRdb kept only the in-frame ones, dropping some. This sample has about 130,000 clones, with 8% to 9.5% found just once. Sequencing was performed on PBMCs. These receptors were collected from a man aged 35 to 55 in good health and CMV-seronegative. The CDR3 runs from the conserved cysteine through the conserved F or W. Each record gives: D gene, V gene, J gene, clone size, CDR3 DNA, CDR3 protein. D genes are given only for firm matches. Clone sizes are given selectively: once, few, many, or a class where the clone is expanded.

TRBD2,TRBV27,TRBJ2-1,few,TGTGCCAGCAGTCCAGGGACTAGCGGAGGTGAGCAGTTCTTC,CASSPGTSGGEQFF
TRBD1,TRBV5-4,TRBJ2-7,-,TGTGCCAGCAGCTCTCGGGACAGATTCCACGAGCAGTACTTC,CASSSRDRFHEQYF
-,TRBV19,TRBJ1-5,few,TGTGCCAGTAGTATGAGGGATCAGCCCCAGCATTTT,CASSMRDQPQHF
TRBD1,TRBV5-6,TRBJ2-1,few,TGTGCCAGCAGCTTAGGGGGCCGGTCCTACAATGAGCAGTTCTTC,CASSLGGRSYNEQFF
-,TRBV9,TRBJ1-1,-,TGTGCCAGCAGCGTAGGGGGCTACACTGAAGCTTTCTTT,CASSVGGYTEAFF
TRBD1,TRBV19,TRBJ1-5,-,TGTGCCAGTAGTAACCGACAGGGTAATCAGCCCCAGCATTTT,CASSNRQGNQPQHF
-,TRBV30,TRBJ1-6,-,TGTGCCTGGAGTGTATGGGGGGTTAATTCACCCCTCCACTTT,CAWSVWGVNSPLHF
-,TRBV12-5,TRBJ1-2,-,TGTGCTAGTGGTTCCTGGACAGACCCCCCGGGCTATGGCTACACCTTC,CASGSWTDPPGYGYTF
-,TRBV25-1,TRBJ2-7,-,TGTGCCAGCAGTGCCCGGGGGAGGTACGAGCAGTACTTC,CASSARGRYEQYF
TRBD1,TRBV19,TRBJ2-6,-,TGTGCCAGTAGTATCTCCCCGGGACAGGGGGCGTTTGGGGCCAACGTCCTGACTTTC,CASSISPGQGAFGANVLTF
-,TRBV6-6,TRBJ1-1,few,TGTGCCAGCAGTTACAACACAGATCTAACACTTGGAGCTTTCTTT,CASSYNTDLTLGAFF
-,TRBV9,TRBJ1-3,-,TGTGCCAGCAGCGGCCCGGGGGACACCATATATTTT,CASSGPGDTIYF
TRBD1,TRBV6-6,TRBJ1-2,few,TGTGCCAGCAGGGGACAGGGGAACAACTATGGCTACACCTTC,CASRGQGNNYGYTF
TRBD1,TRBV7-9,TRBJ1-1,-,TGTGCCAGCAGCTTCGGGACAGTTGAAGCTTTCTTT,CASSFGTVEAFF
-,TRBV21-1,TRBJ1-5,few,TGTGCCAGCAGCCTAAGGAGCCTCAATCAGCCCCAGCATTTT,CASSLRSLNQPQHF